This entry features one T cell receptor (beta chain) sequence. The target antigen is unknown. Expressed TCRB transcripts were sequenced because the entire RNA isolate underwent reverse transcription. The table came from immunoSEQ multiplex PCR; TCRdb's copy has only in-frame clones and leaves some out. The profile covers about 740,000 clones, with around 15% appearing a single time and 0.022% taken by the ten largest. The source of the sample is a study of beta chain features in type 1 diabetes. General observations from the study: Type 1 diabetes patients showed fewer insertions and more deletions at VDJ junctions. In cDNA sequencing, cells with high TCR expression could be over-represented. Patients with Type 1 diabetes showed moderately but significantly shorter TCRB CDR3s in all four CD4+ subsets.

The V gene's germline CDR1 is GTSNPN and CDR2 SVGIG (reference sequence). The CDR3 is made up of 13 amino acids. Trimming removed 3 bases at V and 0 bases at J, with 8 bases between. Sequences were obtained from naive CD4+ T cells from blood. The sequence was obtained from a man aged 18 to 30 with type 1 diabetes. The chain links TRBV30 to TRBJ1-1, with no clear D. DNA of the CDR3: TGTGCCTGGAGATGGCGGATGAACACTGAAGCTTTCTTT. This translates into CAWRWRMNTEAFF.